The 19 T cell receptor beta chains below all came from one sample that was sequenced in a study of cytomegalovirus exposure and HLA in healthy donors. Both 60 Vbeta primers and 13 Jbeta primers went into the PCR. Sequencing used immunoSEQ multiplex PCR; TCRdb keeps in-frame clones, though not all of them. The repertoire table contains approximately 75,000 clones. Sequencing was done on a sample of PBMCs. The receptor set was obtained from a man aged 35 to 55 in good health and CMV-seronegative.

The V gene is TRBV30, the J gene TRBJ2-2, with D perhaps matching TRBD1 (7 bases). V lost 5 bases to trimming and J lost 7 bases, with 14 bases between them. This CDR3 has 13 residues. Germline V lookup: CDR1 GTSNPN, CDR2 SVGIG (reference sequence). The CDR3 reads CAWGGGYDGELFF. The CDR3 DNA follows: TGTGCCTGGGGAGGGGGCTATGACGGGGAGCTGTTTTTT.

The J gene is TRBJ2-7, the V gene TRBV29-1, with a tentative D call TRBD2 (6 bases). V was trimmed by 6 bases and J by 0 bases, leaving 9 bases between them. CDR3 length: 12 amino acids. CDR1 SQVTM and CDR2 ANQGSEA come from the germline V gene. For the CDR3, the DNA is TGCAGCGTGGTTAGCGGCTCCTACGAGCAGTACTTC. This gives the protein CSVVSGSYEQYF.

This chain links TRBV6-6 with TRBJ2-1; TRBD2 is a possible D gene (6 bases). Trimming pared 4 bases from V and 6 bases from J, leaving 13 bases between. Germline CDR1 MNHNY, CDR2 SVGAGI (reference sequence). The CDR3 spans 14 residues. CDR3 DNA: TGTGCCAGCAGTTCGACTAGTGTGGGCAATGAGCAGTTCTTC. The encoded protein is CASSSTSVGNEQFF.

This chain links TRBV9 with TRBJ1-2, with D tentatively TRBD1 (5 bases). Between the trimmed V and J ends, which lost 1 base and 3 bases, there was a span of 13 bases. CDR1 is SGDLS, CDR2 YYNGEE, per germline. The CDR3 totals 15 residues. As DNA, the CDR3 is TGTGCCAGCAGCGTAAGGTGGAGGGGCGACTATGGCTACACCTTC. It encodes CASSVRWRGDYGYTF. Based on the CDR3 plus reference TRBV9 and TRBJ1-2, the full variable domain is DSGVTQTPKHLITATGQRVTLRCSPRSGDLSVYWYQQSLDQGLQFLIQYYNGEERAKGNILERFSAQQFPDLHSELNLSSLELGDSALYFCASSVRWRGDYGYTFGSGTRLTVV.

The chain uses TRBV12-5 and TRBJ1-1; possible D gene TRBD1, 6 bases. Germline CDR1 and CDR2: LGHNT and FRNRAP. V was trimmed by 0 bases and J by 0 bases, leaving 11 bases between them. The CDR3 totals 16 residues. This CDR3 is CASGLVVGALNTEAFF. CDR3 DNA sequence: TGTGCTAGTGGTTTGGTTGTGGGGGCGTTGAACACTGAAGCTTTCTTT.

This chain connects TRBV2 to TRBJ1-5, with 7 bases matching TRBD1. V lost 3 bases and J lost 5; bases outside the gene matches: 7. The CDR3 spans 15 residues. CDR1 and CDR2 (germline): SNHLY, FYNNEI. The CDR3 region is CASSESGTAYQPQHF. The CDR3 DNA reads TGTGCCAGCAGTGAGTCCGGGACAGCATATCAGCCCCAGCATTTT. Together with reference TRBV2 and TRBJ1-5, the CDR3 gives the full variable domain: EPEVTQTPSHQVTQMGQEVILRCVPISNHLYFYWYRQILGQKVEFLVSFYNNEISEKSEIFDDQFSVERPDGSNFTLKIRSTKLEDSAMYFCASSESGTAYQPQHFGDGTRLSIL.

The rearrangement links TRBV18 to TRBJ2-1; the match to TRBD1 covers 7 bases. V lost 6 bases to trimming and J lost 6 bases; unmatched junction nucleotides: 5. The V gene's germline CDR1 is KGHSH and CDR2 LQKENI. The CDR3 loop spans 13 amino acids. CDR3 sequence (DNA): TGTGCCAGCTCCCGGGACAGTTCCAATGAGCAGTTCTTC. Translation: CASSRDSSNEQFF.

This chain links TRBV15 with TRBJ2-2; 9 nucleotides agree with TRBD1. V trimming: 4 bases; J trimming: 4 bases; junction bases outside the gene matches: 7. CDR1 is LNHNV and CDR2 is YYDKDF in the germline V gene (reference sequence). The CDR3 has 16 amino acids. In DNA, the CDR3 is TGTGCCACCAGCACATGGACAGGGGTTGGCACCGGGGAGCTGTTTTTT. As protein: CATSTWTGVGTGELFF.

J is TRBJ2-7 and V is TRBV10-3; the match to TRBD1 covers 7 bases. Germline lookup yields CDR1 ENHRY and CDR2 SYGVKD. V shed 0 bases, J shed 2 bases, and the junction held 4 bases outside the gene matches. The CDR3 runs to 15 residues. The CDR3 DNA reads as TGTGCCATCAGTGAGTCTTGGGACAGAGCCTACGAGCAGTACTTC. As protein: CAISESWDRAYEQYF.

The J gene is TRBJ2-5, the V gene TRBV5-4, with 7 bases aligning to TRBD1. CDR1 and CDR2 (germline): SGHNT, YYREEE (reference sequence). The CDR3 has 14 residues. After removal of 4 bases from V and 0 bases from J, the junction contained 3 bases not matched to a gene. The CDR3 region is CASSQTGYQETQYF. The CDR3 DNA follows: TGTGCCAGCAGCCAGACAGGGTACCAAGAGACCCAGTACTTC.

The genes are TRBV28 and TRBJ2-3, with 7 nucleotides matching TRBD1. J lost 4 bases, V lost 5 bases, and 9 bases had no gene match. The germline V gene encodes CDR1 MDHEN and CDR2 SYDVKM. CDR3 length equals 15 residues. CDR3 amino acids: CASSGTGAGADTQYF. The CDR3 DNA is TGTGCCAGCAGTGGAACAGGGGCAGGGGCAGATACGCAGTATTTT.

The rearrangement uses TRBV5-5 and TRBJ1-6; D is undetermined. The germline gives CDR1 SGHKS, CDR2 YYEKEE (reference sequence). The CDR3 extends over 14 amino acids. V lost 1 base to trimming and J lost 11 bases, with 13 bases between them. The CDR3 loop is CASSLKVAGAPLHF. CDR3 nucleotide sequence: TGTGCCAGCAGCTTGAAAGTTGCCGGAGCACCCCTCCACTTT.

The chain is built from TRBV6-6 and TRBJ1-4; weak D call: TRBD1 (6 bases). The CDR3 covers 11 residues. V lost 5 bases and J 11 bases, leaving 9 bases between the germline ends. Germline V gene lookup returns CDR1 MNHNY and CDR2 SVGAGI (reference sequence). CDR3 coding DNA: TGTGCCAGCAGTGGGACAACCAAACTGTTTTTT. It yields the protein CASSGTTKLFF.

The rearrangement joins TRBV4-2 to TRBJ1-4; TRBD1 might be the D (5 bases). Trimming pared 4 bases from V and 6 bases from J, leaving 12 bases between. This CDR3 contains 14 residues. Germline V gives CDR1 LGHNA, CDR2 YNFKEQ. Here the CDR3 DNA reads TGTGCCAGCAGCCGGGGGGGGGAGGATGAAAAACTGTTTTTT. This codes for CASSRGGEDEKLFF.

The chain has TRBV25-1 and TRBJ1-1; TRBD1 matches at 7 bases. Germline V gene lookup returns CDR1 MGHDK and CDR2 SYGVNS. After removal of 0 bases from V and 1 base from J, the junction contained 8 bases not matched to a gene. This CDR3 region has 17 residues. The CDR3 loop is CASSEYRLGTANTEAFF. CDR3 DNA: TGTGCCAGCAGTGAATATCGGTTGGGGACAGCGAACACTGAAGCTTTCTTT.

This sequence joins TRBV28 and TRBJ2-1; TRBD2 matches 13 bases. From germline, CDR1 is MDHEN and CDR2 SYDVKM. This CDR3 is built from 15 residues. Germline trimming cut 8 bases from V and 7 bases from J; bases unmatched to any gene: 8. The CDR3 sequence is CASLPRTSGRNEQFF. The CDR3 DNA sequence: TGTGCCAGCCTGCCTCGGACTAGCGGGAGAAATGAGCAGTTCTTC.

The rearrangement uses TRBV2 and TRBJ2-1; 7 nucleotides align to TRBD2. This CDR3 has 18 residues. Germline-derived CDR1 and CDR2 are SNHLY and FYNNEI. V was clipped by 0 bases and J by 0 bases; unmatched bases: 8. The CDR3 sequence: CASSEARGRGGSYNEQFF. As DNA, the CDR3 is TGTGCCAGCAGTGAAGCGAGGGGACGCGGGGGCTCCTACAATGAGCAGTTCTTC.

This chain links TRBV5-5 with TRBJ1-1; D remains ambiguous. This CDR3 spans 14 amino acids. Germline lookup yields CDR1 SGHKS and CDR2 YYEKEE (reference sequence). Trimming shortened V by 4 bases and J by 1 base, and 11 bases separated the two germline ends. CDR3 nucleotides: TGTGCCAGCAGCCTCGAGGGAAGGAACACTGAAGCTTTCTTT. The encoded protein is CASSLEGRNTEAFF.

V gene TRBV5-4 combines with J gene TRBJ1-2; TRBD1 agrees at 7 bases. The ends lost 4 bases at V and 2 bases at J; junction bases unmatched: 5. Germline CDR1 and CDR2: SGHNT and YYREEE (reference sequence). This CDR3 contains 14 residues. The CDR3 nucleotides read TGTGCCAGCAGCATACAGGGGCCCAACTATGGCTACACCTTC. Translation: CASSIQGPNYGYTF.